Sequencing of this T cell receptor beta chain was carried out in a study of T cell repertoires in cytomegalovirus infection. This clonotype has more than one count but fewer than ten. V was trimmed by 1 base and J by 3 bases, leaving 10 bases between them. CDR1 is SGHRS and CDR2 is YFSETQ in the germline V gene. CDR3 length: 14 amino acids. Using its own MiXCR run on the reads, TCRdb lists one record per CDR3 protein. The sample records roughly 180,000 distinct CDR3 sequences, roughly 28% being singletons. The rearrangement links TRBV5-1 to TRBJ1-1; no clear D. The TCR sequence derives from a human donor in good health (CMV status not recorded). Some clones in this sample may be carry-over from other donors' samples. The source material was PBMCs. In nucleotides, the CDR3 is TGCGCCAGCAGCTTGACGGTTACGGACACTGAAGCTTTCTTT. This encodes CASSLTVTDTEAFF. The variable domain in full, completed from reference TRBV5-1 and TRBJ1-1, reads KAGVTQTPRYLIKTRGQQVTLSCSPISGHRSVSWYQQTPGQGLQFLFEYFSETQRNKGNFPGRFSGRQFSNSRSEMNVSTLELGDSALYLCASSLTVTDTEAFFGQGTRLTVV.